One T cell receptor beta chain is described in this entry. Its matching antigen is unknown. The data stem from a study of cytomegalovirus exposure and HLA in healthy donors. Turning to the study itself: About 85 million unique TCRs from HLA-typed donors were held in an early release of data.

The PCR contained 60 Vbeta and 13 Jbeta primers. Profiled with immunoSEQ multiplex PCR; TCRdb holds only in-frame clones, not every one. This repertoire shows about 170,000 clones, 80% found once; its top ten account for approximately 2.4%. Study-level points and caveats: Among TCR beta chains, those listed as cytomegalovirus-associated numbered over 150. Most TCR sequences showed up rarely, but some public TCRs showed up in many donors. Earlier analysis yielded a pattern in which most TCR beta V segments were productive about 87% or about 30% of the time.

J lost 2 bases, V lost 5 bases, and 4 bases had no gene match. This CDR3 spans 15 amino acids. Germline lookup yields CDR1 SGHAT and CDR2 FQNNGV. The V gene is TRBV11-2, the J gene TRBJ1-2, with 11 bases lining up with TRBD1. Sequenced material: PBMCs. The receptor's source is a male donor in good health and CMV-seronegative. The DNA of the CDR3 is TGTGCCAGCAGCGGACAGGGGGCACAAAACTATGGCTACACCTTC. Its protein is CASSGQGAQNYGYTF.